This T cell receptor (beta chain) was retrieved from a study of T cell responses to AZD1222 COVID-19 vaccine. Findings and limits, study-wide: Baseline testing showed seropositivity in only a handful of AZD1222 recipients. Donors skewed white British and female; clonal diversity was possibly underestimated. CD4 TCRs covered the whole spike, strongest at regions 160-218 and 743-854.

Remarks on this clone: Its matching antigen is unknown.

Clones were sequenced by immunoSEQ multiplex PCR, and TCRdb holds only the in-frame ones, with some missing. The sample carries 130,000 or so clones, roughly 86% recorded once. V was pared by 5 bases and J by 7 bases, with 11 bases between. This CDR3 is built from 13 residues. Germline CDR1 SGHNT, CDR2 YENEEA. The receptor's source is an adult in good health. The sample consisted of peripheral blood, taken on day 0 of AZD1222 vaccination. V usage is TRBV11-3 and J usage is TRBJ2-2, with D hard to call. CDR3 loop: CASSPIPFGELFF. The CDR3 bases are TGTGCCAGCAGCCCGATCCCCTTCGGGGAGCTGTTTTTT. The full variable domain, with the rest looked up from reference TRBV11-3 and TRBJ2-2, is EAGVVQSPRYKIIEKKQPVAFWCNPISGHNTLYWYLQNLGQGPELLIRYENEEAVDDSQLPKDRFSAERLKGVDSTLKIQPAELGDSAVYLCASSPIPFGELFFGEGSRLTVL.